This T cell receptor (beta chain) derives from a study of T cells in Graves' hyperthyroidism and ophthalmopathy. Regions amplified from RNA transcripts were the TCR beta CDR3 regions. HTBI primers were used for first-round RT-PCR of the TCR CDR3. One entry per CDR3 protein, called by TCRdb with MiXCR from the multiplex PCR reads. The sample includes roughly 500,000 distinct CDR3 sequences, around 45% of them seen just once. The CDR3 contains 13 residues. Germline values: CDR1 SGHDN, CDR2 FVKESK. Deletions cut 5 bases from V and 5 bases from J, with 13 bases between. The rearrangement links TRBV14 to TRBJ2-7; D is ambiguous. The clonotype comes from an adult woman with Graves' disease, either hyperthyroidism or ophthalmopathy (not recorded which). The sample consisted of peripheral blood or thyroid tissue (not recorded which). CDR3: CASSVEMAHEQYF. CDR3 coding DNA: TGTGCCAGCAGCGTTGAAATGGCGCACGAGCAGTACTTC.